Included here is one T cell receptor (beta chain) sequence, with context. Profiled with immunoSEQ multiplex PCR; TCRdb holds only in-frame clones, not every one. In the table there are approximately 77,000 clones, 75% to 90% of which are singletons. The sample originates from a study of blood T cell repertoires in COVID-19. Trimming took off 0 bases at V and 10 bases at J, with 11 bases between the two ends. Germline assignment: CDR1 SGHRS and CDR2 YFSETQ. The CDR3 totals 13 residues. The TCR sequence derives from a man aged 25 to 45 with acute or convalescent COVID-19. Sequencing was performed on peripheral blood. The chain couples TRBV5-1 to TRBJ2-1; a possible D gene is TRBD1 (6 bases). CDR3 sequence reads: CASSLEGTLEQFF. The CDR3 coding sequence is TGCGCCAGCAGCTTGGAGGGGACACTAGAGCAGTTCTTC. Full variable domain (missing parts from reference TRBV5-1 and TRBJ2-1): KAGVTQTPRYLIKTRGQQVTLSCSPISGHRSVSWYQQTPGQGLQFLFEYFSETQRNKGNFPGRFSGRQFSNSRSEMNVSTLELGDSALYLCASSLEGTLEQFFGPGTRLTVL.